This is a list of T cell receptor beta chains from one sample in a study of blood T cells in healthy people across ages. TCRdb itself ran the 5' RACE reads through MiXCR, one entry per CDR3 protein. The repertoire holds 800,000 to 950,000 distinct CDR3 sequences, with around 48% as singletons. The sample comprised blood. The origin of the receptors is a man aged 30-40 years in good health. The CDR3 runs from the conserved cysteine through the conserved F or W. A D gene is named only where the DNA matches it firmly. Only part of the rows carry a size: once, few, many, or a class if the clone is expanded.

J gene: TRBJ2-5; V gene: TRBV7-2; D gene: TRBD1; clone size: NA; CDR3 protein: CASSFTDRAETQYF; CDR3 DNA: TGTGCCAGCAGCTTTACGGACAGGGCAGAGACCCAGTACTTC
J gene: TRBJ1-2; V gene: TRBV6-5; D gene: TRBD1; clone size: once; CDR3 protein: CASSQERTGDGYTF; CDR3 DNA: TGTGCCAGCAGCCAAGAAAGGACAGGGGATGGCTACACCTTC
J gene: TRBJ2-6; V gene: TRBV12-3/TRBV12-4; D gene: TRBD1; clone size: NA; CDR3 protein: CAGSPSMTGVLVSSGANVLTF; CDR3 DNA: TGTGCCGGCAGTCCCTCGATGACAGGGGTTTTGGTTTCGTCTGGGGCCAACGTCCTGACTTTC
J gene: TRBJ2-2; V gene: TRBV7-2; D gene: TRBD1; clone size: once; CDR3 protein: CASSSRQGGDPGELFF; CDR3 DNA: TGTGCCAGCAGCTCCCGACAGGGGGGCGACCCCGGGGAGCTGTTTTTT
J gene: TRBJ1-2; V gene: TRBV25-1; D gene: NA; clone size: NA; CDR3 protein: CASSKDQASGYTF; CDR3 DNA: TGTGCCAGCAGTAAGGACCAAGCCAGTGGCTACACCTTC
J gene: TRBJ2-3; V gene: TRBV6-4; D gene: TRBD2; clone size: few; CDR3 protein: CASSADSGGAYTQYF; CDR3 DNA: TGTGCCAGCAGTGCTGATAGCGGGGGGGCTTATACGCAGTATTTT
J gene: TRBJ1-1; V gene: TRBV4-1; D gene: NA; clone size: NA; CDR3 protein: CASSQVGTGTEAFF; CDR3 DNA: TGCGCCAGCAGCCAAGTGGGGACGGGCACTGAAGCTTTCTTT
J gene: TRBJ1-1; V gene: TRBV6-6; D gene: NA; clone size: NA; CDR3 protein: CATESPREAFF; CDR3 DNA: TGTGCCACCGAGTCCCCTCGAGAAGCTTTCTTT
J gene: TRBJ2-7; V gene: TRBV25-1; D gene: NA; clone size: few; CDR3 protein: CASSELDSSYEQYF; CDR3 DNA: TGTGCCAGCAGTGAATTAGACAGTTCCTACGAGCAGTACTTC
J gene: TRBJ2-3; V gene: TRBV12-3/TRBV12-4; D gene: NA; clone size: few; CDR3 protein: CASSLAGLPDTQYF; CDR3 DNA: TGTGCCAGCAGTTTAGCTGGTCTACCGGATACGCAGTATTTT
J gene: TRBJ2-3; V gene: TRBV7-2; D gene: NA; clone size: few; CDR3 protein: CASSLSTVGTDTQYF; CDR3 DNA: TGTGCCAGCAGCTTATCGACAGTGGGCACAGATACGCAGTATTTT
J gene: TRBJ2-7; V gene: TRBV29-1; D gene: NA; clone size: NA; CDR3 protein: CSVHSTYEQYF; CDR3 DNA: TGCAGCGTTCACAGTACCTACGAGCAGTACTTC
J gene: TRBJ2-2; V gene: TRBV20-1; D gene: NA; clone size: NA; CDR3 protein: CSAREEVWSTGELFF; CDR3 DNA: TGCAGTGCTAGAGAGGAGGTTTGGTCCACCGGGGAGCTGTTTTTT
J gene: TRBJ2-7; V gene: TRBV5-1; D gene: NA; clone size: few; CDR3 protein: CASSPAGTYTYEQYF; CDR3 DNA: TGCGCCAGCAGCCCGGCCGGGACATATACCTACGAGCAGTACTTC
J gene: TRBJ2-1; V gene: TRBV20-1; D gene: TRBD1; clone size: NA; CDR3 protein: CSAPGQGAGEQFF; CDR3 DNA: TGCAGTGCACCGGGACAGGGGGCCGGTGAGCAGTTCTTC
J gene: TRBJ2-1; V gene: TRBV6-1; D gene: TRBD1; clone size: once; CDR3 protein: CASRGDRGYNEQFF; CDR3 DNA: TGTGCCAGCAGAGGGGACAGGGGCTACAATGAGCAGTTCTTC
J gene: TRBJ2-3; V gene: TRBV29-1; D gene: NA; clone size: many; CDR3 protein: CSVEWPQYF; CDR3 DNA: TGCAGCGTTGAATGGCCGCAGTATTTT
J gene: TRBJ2-6; V gene: TRBV29-1; D gene: TRBD1; clone size: NA; CDR3 protein: CSVPGGTGANVLTF; CDR3 DNA: TGCAGCGTCCCAGGGGGAACTGGGGCCAACGTCCTGACTTTC
J gene: TRBJ2-7; V gene: TRBV28; D gene: TRBD1; clone size: once; CDR3 protein: CASLNAGGQGEQYF; CDR3 DNA: TGTGCCAGTTTAAACGCAGGGGGTCAGGGCGAGCAGTACTTC